A single sample gave rise to the 18 T cell receptor beta chains below, sequenced in a study of OX40 agonist ivuxolimab in advanced cancers. Repertoires were generated with immunoSEQ multiplex PCR, while TCRdb's copy carries only in-frame clones and drops some. The sample has fewer than 85,000 clones; around 93% are singletons. The sample was CD4+ or CD8+ T cells sorted from blood, taken in a trial of the OX40 agonist ivuxolimab. The source of these receptors is an adult with an advanced solid tumor such as melanoma, head and neck, liver or kidney cancer.

The chain couples TRBV7-9 to TRBJ1-5; D is ambiguous. The CDR3 runs 14 residues. Germline V gene lookup returns CDR1 SEHNR and CDR2 FQNEAQ (reference sequence). Between the trimmed V and J ends, which lost 5 bases and 3 bases, there was a span of 11 bases. DNA for the CDR3: TGTGCCAGCAGCCGTGCGGGTAACAATCAGCCCCAGCATTTT. Its translation: CASSRAGNNQPQHF.

This clone has a single count. The chain has TRBV6-5 and TRBJ2-3; the D is unclear. Trimming took off 1 base at V and 1 base at J, with 9 bases between the two ends. From germline, CDR1 is MNHEY and CDR2 SVGAGI. The CDR3 runs 15 residues. This chain's CDR3 is CASSYYGSGTDTQYF. CDR3 DNA sequence: TGTGCCAGCAGTTACTATGGGTCGGGCACAGATACGCAGTATTTT.

This clone was picked up a small number of times. CDR3 DNA: TGTGCCTGGGCTACGAACACTGAAGCTTTCTTT. It specifies CAWATNTEAFF. This chain connects TRBV30 to TRBJ1-1; D is unresolved. V was pared by 5 bases and J by 1 base, with 5 bases between. This CDR3 is built from 11 residues. Germline V lookup: CDR1 GTSNPN, CDR2 SVGIG (reference sequence).

In its sample, this clone was seen once. The rearrangement uses TRBV7-8 and TRBJ1-6; 8 nucleotides match TRBD1. The CDR3 is 17 amino acids. The V gene end was trimmed by 3 bases and the J gene end by 10 bases; junction bases not matched to a gene: 14. In germline, CDR1 is SGHVS, CDR2 FQNEAQ. The CDR3 DNA is TGTGCCAGCAGCTTGCGGGAGGAGACAGGGGTTGGCTCACCCCTCCACTTT. Translated, it gives CASSLREETGVGSPLHF. The full variable domain, with the rest looked up from reference TRBV7-8 and TRBJ1-6, is GAGVSQSPRYKVAKRGQDVALRCDPISGHVSLFWYQQALGQGPEFLTYFQNEAQLDKSGLPSDRFFAERPEGSVSTLKIQRTQQEDSAVYLCASSLREETGVGSPLHFGNGTRLTVT.

The chain is built from TRBV13 and TRBJ2-7; D possibly corresponds to TRBD1 (6 bases). CDR3 length equals 15 residues. Germline V gene lookup returns CDR1 PRHDT and CDR2 FYEKMQ (reference sequence). V was cut by 4 bases and J by 1 base, with 14 bases left in between. CDR3 in DNA: TGTGCCAGCAGCTCCAGGGGTTCTAAATCCTACGAGCAGTACTTC. It specifies CASSSRGSKSYEQYF.

The gene calls are TRBV7-9 and TRBJ1-2; tentatively, D is TRBD1 (5 bases). This CDR3 is 15 amino acids long. Germline CDR1 is SEHNR and CDR2 is FQNEAQ (reference sequence). V lost 4 bases, J lost 3 bases, and 15 bases lay in between. CDR3 region: CASSSGTGVDYGYTF. In DNA, the CDR3 is TGTGCCAGCAGCTCCGGGACGGGGGTAGACTATGGCTACACCTTC.

DNA for the CDR3: TGTGCCAGCAGCACGTCCCCCGGACGGAGCACAGATACGCAGTATTTT. This encodes CASSTSPGRSTDTQYF. V gene TRBV5-4 combines with J gene TRBJ2-3; no firm D call. V lost 4 bases to trimming and J lost 0 bases, with 15 bases between them. The CDR3 loop spans 16 amino acids. Per the germline V gene, CDR1 is SGHNT and CDR2 is YYREEE (reference sequence).

The V gene is TRBV5-6, the J gene TRBJ2-1, with D possibly being TRBD1 or TRBD2 (5 bases each). This CDR3 is 16 amino acids long. V lost 0 bases and J lost 0, with 10 bases in between. Germline lookup yields CDR1 SGHDT and CDR2 YYEEEE. The CDR3 loop is CASSLAAGSSYNEQFF. The CDR3 DNA follows: TGTGCCAGCAGCTTGGCGGCAGGGAGCTCCTACAATGAGCAGTTCTTC.

This clone showed up many times. The chain recombines TRBV6-1 with TRBJ2-2; no reliable D call. The CDR3 spans 14 residues. Germline V lookup: CDR1 MNHNS, CDR2 SASEGT. Deletions cut 7 bases from V and 4 bases from J, with 13 bases between. The chain's CDR3 is CASTRTETTGELFF. CDR3 DNA sequence: TGTGCCAGCACCAGGACGGAGACCACCGGGGAGCTGTTTTTT.

The chain uses TRBV9 and TRBJ2-7, with D possibly TRBD2 on 5 matching bases. The CDR3 consists of 11 residues. CDR1 and CDR2 (germline): SGDLS, YYNGEE. The ends were cut back, 7 bases at V and 3 bases at J, with 8 bases in the middle. For the CDR3, the DNA is TGTGCCAGCTCCCGGGGCTACGAGCAGTACTTC. As protein: CASSRGYEQYF.

J is TRBJ2-5 and V is TRBV5-4, with 9 bases fitting TRBD1. V shed 2 bases and J 4 bases; nucleotides not matched to a gene: 6. The germline V gene has CDR1 SGHNT and CDR2 YYREEE (reference sequence). The CDR3 spans 15 residues. The CDR3 DNA is TGTGCCAGCAGCTTAGGAACAGGGGGCCTAGAGACCCAGTACTTC. Translation: CASSLGTGGLETQYF.

The rearrangement links TRBV9 to TRBJ1-2; D call uncertain. Looked up from germline, CDR1 is SGDLS and CDR2 is YYNGEE. Trimming pared 0 bases from V and 4 bases from J, leaving 13 bases between. The length of the CDR3 is 15 residues. The CDR3 reads CASSVGTGPGYGYTF. The DNA for the CDR3 is TGTGCCAGCAGCGTAGGGACCGGCCCGGGCTATGGCTACACCTTC.

This clone was found once. The chain joins TRBV27 to TRBJ1-1; no definite D call. V was trimmed by 2 bases and J by 1 base, leaving 8 bases between them. The length of the CDR3 is 14 residues. From germline, CDR1 is MNHEY and CDR2 SMNVEV (reference sequence). The CDR3 here is CASSLAITNTEAFF. CDR3 bases: TGTGCCAGCAGTTTAGCGATAACGAACACTGAAGCTTTCTTT.

This chain joins TRBV9 and TRBJ1-2; D is possibly TRBD1 (6 bases). Looked up from germline, CDR1 is SGDLS and CDR2 is YYNGEE. The length of the CDR3 is 17 residues. The V end was cut by 4 bases, the J end by 0 bases, with 19 bases between. In DNA form, the CDR3 reads TGTGCCAGCAGCACTCCCCTCCGGGACACTGCTAACTATGGCTACACCTTC. It translates to CASSTPLRDTANYGYTF.

This clone is a singleton in its sample. The J gene is TRBJ2-3, the V gene TRBV2, with 11 bases matching TRBD2. Germline V lookup: CDR1 SNHLY, CDR2 FYNNEI. The CDR3 spans 20 residues. Trimming cost V 2 bases and J 1 base; bases outside gene matches: 14. CDR3 in amino acids: CASSEPPPGSGGVGTDTQYF. In nucleotides, the CDR3 is TGTGCCAGCAGTGAACCCCCCCCGGGTAGCGGGGGGGTTGGCACAGATACGCAGTATTTT. Combining the CDR3 with reference TRBV2 and TRBJ2-3 gives the whole variable domain EPEVTQTPSHQVTQMGQEVILRCVPISNHLYFYWYRQILGQKVEFLVSFYNNEISEKSEIFDDQFSVERPDGSNFTLKIRSTKLEDSAMYFCASSEPPPGSGGVGTDTQYFGPGTRLTVL.

The chain is built from TRBV29-1 and TRBJ1-4; TRBD1 might be the D (5 bases). The CDR3 has 13 amino acids. Germline values: CDR1 SQVTM, CDR2 ANQGSEA. Trimming cost V 7 bases and J 0 bases, with 9 bases left between them. CDR3 sequence (DNA): TGCAGCGGCTGGGGGTCAACTAATGAAAAACTGTTTTTT. Encoded protein: CSGWGSTNEKLFF.

The rearrangement uses TRBV6-6 and TRBJ1-4; weak D call: TRBD1 (5 bases). The germline V gene has CDR1 MNHNY and CDR2 SVGAGI (reference sequence). The V gene lost 0 bases and the J gene lost 4 bases, with 9 bases spanning the gap. The CDR3 length is 15 residues. The CDR3 sequence: CASSYSTALNEKLFF. The CDR3 DNA is TGTGCCAGCAGTTACTCGACAGCTCTTAATGAAAAACTGTTTTTT.

This clone has only one observation. V gene TRBV6-5 combines with J gene TRBJ2-1; D perhaps matches TRBD2 (5 bases). Germline CDR1 reads MNHEY; CDR2 reads SVGAGI. The CDR3 is made up of 13 amino acids. V lost 6 bases, J lost 5 bases, and 11 bases lay in between. The CDR3 protein is CASSPLGDNEQFF. CDR3 nucleotides: TGTGCCAGCAGCCCCTTGGGAGACAATGAGCAGTTCTTC.